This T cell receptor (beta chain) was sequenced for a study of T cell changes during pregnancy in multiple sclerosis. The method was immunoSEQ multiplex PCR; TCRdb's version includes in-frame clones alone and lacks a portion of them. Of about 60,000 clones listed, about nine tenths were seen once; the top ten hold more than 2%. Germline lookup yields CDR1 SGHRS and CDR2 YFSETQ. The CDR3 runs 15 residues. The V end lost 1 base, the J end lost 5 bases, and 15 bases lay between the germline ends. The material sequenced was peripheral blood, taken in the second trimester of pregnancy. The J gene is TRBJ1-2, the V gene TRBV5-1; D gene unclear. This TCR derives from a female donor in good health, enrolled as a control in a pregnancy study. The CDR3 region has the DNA TGCGCCAGCAGCTTGCATACCGCTACGGAGTATGGCTACACCTTC. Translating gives CASSLHTATEYGYTF. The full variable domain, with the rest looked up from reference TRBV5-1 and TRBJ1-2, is KAGVTQTPRYLIKTRGQQVTLSCSPISGHRSVSWYQQTPGQGLQFLFEYFSETQRNKGNFPGRFSGRQFSNSRSEMNVSTLELGDSALYLCASSLHTATEYGYTFGSGTRLTVV.